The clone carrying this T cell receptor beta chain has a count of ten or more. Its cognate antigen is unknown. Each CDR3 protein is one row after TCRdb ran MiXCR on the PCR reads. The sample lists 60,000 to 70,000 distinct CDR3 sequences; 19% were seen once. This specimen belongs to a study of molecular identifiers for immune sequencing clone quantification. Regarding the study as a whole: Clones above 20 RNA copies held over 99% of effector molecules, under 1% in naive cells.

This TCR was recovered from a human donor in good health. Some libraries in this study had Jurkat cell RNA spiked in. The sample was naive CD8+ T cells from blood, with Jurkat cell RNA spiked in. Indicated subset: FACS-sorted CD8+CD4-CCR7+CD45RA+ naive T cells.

The CDR3 DNA follows: TGTGCCAGCAGCCCGTTTCTGCAATACGAGCAGTACTTC. It codes for CASSPFLQYEQYF. The chain has TRBV7-9 and TRBJ2-7; D call uncertain. Trimming removed 5 bases at V and 4 bases at J, with 12 bases between. This CDR3 region has 13 residues. Germline assignment: CDR1 SEHNR and CDR2 FQNEAQ (reference sequence).